This T cell receptor (beta chain) appears in the sequencing data of a study of cytomegalovirus exposure and HLA in healthy donors. V was shortened by 5 bases and J by 5 bases, with 16 bases between the two germline ends. This CDR3 spans 15 amino acids. Germline V gene data show CDR1 as MNHNS and CDR2 as SASEGT. Assay used: immunoSEQ multiplex PCR; TCRdb lists only in-frame clones, some missing. The table has approximately 200,000 clones, about 81% seen once; the top ten hold roughly 1.2%. The receptor was isolated from a woman in her thirties in good health and CMV-seronegative. This chain joins TRBV6-1 and TRBJ2-1; D may be TRBD2 (5 bases). Sequenced sample: PBMCs. In nucleotides, the CDR3 is TGTGCCAGCAGTACCCCGATGCGGGCGAACAATGAGCAGTTCTTC. It specifies CASSTPMRANNEQFF.